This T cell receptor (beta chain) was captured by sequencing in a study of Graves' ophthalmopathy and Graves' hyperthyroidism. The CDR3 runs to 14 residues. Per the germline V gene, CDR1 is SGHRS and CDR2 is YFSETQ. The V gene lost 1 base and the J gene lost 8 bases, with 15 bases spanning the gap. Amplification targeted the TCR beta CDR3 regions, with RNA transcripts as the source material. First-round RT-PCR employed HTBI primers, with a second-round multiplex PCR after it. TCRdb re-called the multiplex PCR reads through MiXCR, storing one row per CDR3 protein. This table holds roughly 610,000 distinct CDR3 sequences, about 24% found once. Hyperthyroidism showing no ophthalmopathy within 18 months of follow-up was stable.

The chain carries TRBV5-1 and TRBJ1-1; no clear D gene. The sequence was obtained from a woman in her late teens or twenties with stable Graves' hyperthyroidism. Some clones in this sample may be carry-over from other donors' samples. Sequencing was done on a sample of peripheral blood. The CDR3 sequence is CASSLNGVALEAFF. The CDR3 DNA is TGCGCCAGCAGCTTGAATGGGGTGGCTTTAGAAGCTTTCTTT.